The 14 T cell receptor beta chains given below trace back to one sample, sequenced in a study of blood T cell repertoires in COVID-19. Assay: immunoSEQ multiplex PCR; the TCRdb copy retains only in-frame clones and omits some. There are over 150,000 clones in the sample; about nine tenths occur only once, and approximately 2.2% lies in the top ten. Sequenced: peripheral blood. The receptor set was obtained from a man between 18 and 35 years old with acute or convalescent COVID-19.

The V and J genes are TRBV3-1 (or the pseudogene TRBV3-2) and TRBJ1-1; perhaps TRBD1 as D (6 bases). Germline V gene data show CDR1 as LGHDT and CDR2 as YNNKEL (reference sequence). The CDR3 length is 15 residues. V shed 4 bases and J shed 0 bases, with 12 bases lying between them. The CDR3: CASSRTVLMNTEAFF. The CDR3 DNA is TGTGCCAGCAGCCGGACAGTCCTCATGAACACTGAAGCTTTCTTT.

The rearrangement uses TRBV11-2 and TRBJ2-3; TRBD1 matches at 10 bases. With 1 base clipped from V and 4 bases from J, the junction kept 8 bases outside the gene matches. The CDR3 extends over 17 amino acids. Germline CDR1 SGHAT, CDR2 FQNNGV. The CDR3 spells CASSLAPDRGVPDTQYF. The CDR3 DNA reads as TGTGCCAGCAGCTTAGCTCCGGACAGGGGGGTTCCAGATACGCAGTATTTT. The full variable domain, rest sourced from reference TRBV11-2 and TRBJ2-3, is EAGVAQSPRYKIIEKRQSVAFWCNPISGHATLYWYQQILGQGPKLLIQFQNNGVVDDSQLPKDRFSAERLKGVDSTLKIQPAKLEDSAVYLCASSLAPDRGVPDTQYFGPGTRLTVL.

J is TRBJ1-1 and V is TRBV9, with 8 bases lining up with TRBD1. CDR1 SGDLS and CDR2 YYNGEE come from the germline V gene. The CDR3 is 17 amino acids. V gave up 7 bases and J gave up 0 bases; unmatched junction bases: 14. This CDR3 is CASGGPGGGAMNTEAFF. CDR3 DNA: TGTGCCAGCGGAGGGCCAGGGGGCGGGGCGATGAACACTGAAGCTTTCTTT.

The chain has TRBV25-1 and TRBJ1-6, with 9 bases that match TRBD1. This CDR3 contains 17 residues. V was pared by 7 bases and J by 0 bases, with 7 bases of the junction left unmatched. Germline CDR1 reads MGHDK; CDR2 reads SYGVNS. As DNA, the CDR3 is TGTGCCAGCACCCCGACAGGGGGTGACTCCTATAATTCACCCCTCCACTTT. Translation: CASTPTGGDSYNSPLHF.

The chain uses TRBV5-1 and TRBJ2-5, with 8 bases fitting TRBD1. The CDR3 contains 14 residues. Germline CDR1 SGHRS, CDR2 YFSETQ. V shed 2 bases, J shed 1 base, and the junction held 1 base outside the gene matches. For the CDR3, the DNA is TGCGCCAGCAGCTTTGGACAGGGCCAAGAGACCCAGTACTTC. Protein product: CASSFGQGQETQYF. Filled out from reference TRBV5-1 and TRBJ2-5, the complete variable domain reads KAGVTQTPRYLIKTRGQQVTLSCSPISGHRSVSWYQQTPGQGLQFLFEYFSETQRNKGNFPGRFSGRQFSNSRSEMNVSTLELGDSALYLCASSFGQGQETQYFGPGTRLLVL.

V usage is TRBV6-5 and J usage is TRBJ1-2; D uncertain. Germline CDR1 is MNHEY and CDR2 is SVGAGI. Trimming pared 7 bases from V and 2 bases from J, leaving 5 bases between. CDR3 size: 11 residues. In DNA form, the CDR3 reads TGTGCCAGCAATAGCAACTATGGCTACACCTTC. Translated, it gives CASNSNYGYTF.

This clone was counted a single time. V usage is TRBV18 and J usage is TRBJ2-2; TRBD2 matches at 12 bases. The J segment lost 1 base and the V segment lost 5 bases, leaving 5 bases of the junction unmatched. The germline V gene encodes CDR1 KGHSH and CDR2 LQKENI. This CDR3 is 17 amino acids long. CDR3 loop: CASSRTSGMENTGELFF. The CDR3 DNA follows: TGTGCCAGCTCAAGGACTAGCGGGATGGAGAACACCGGGGAGCTGTTTTTT.

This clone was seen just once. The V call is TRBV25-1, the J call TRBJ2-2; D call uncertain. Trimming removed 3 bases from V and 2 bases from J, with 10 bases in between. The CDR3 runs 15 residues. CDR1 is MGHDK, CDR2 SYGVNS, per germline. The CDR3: CASSDSRHNTGELFF. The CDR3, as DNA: TGTGCCAGCAGTGACTCAAGACACAACACCGGGGAGCTGTTTTTT.

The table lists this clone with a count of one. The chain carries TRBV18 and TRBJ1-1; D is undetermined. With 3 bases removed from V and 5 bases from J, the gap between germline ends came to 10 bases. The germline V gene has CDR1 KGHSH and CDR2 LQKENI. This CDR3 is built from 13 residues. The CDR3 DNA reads TGTGCCAGCTCACCCTCGGGTGTGACTGAAGCTTTCTTT. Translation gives CASSPSGVTEAFF.

CDR3 in DNA: TGTGCCAGCAGCGTAGGGGCAGGGCTTAATGAAAAACTGTTTTTT. Translated: CASSVGAGLNEKLFF. The chain joins TRBV9 to TRBJ1-4, with D tentatively TRBD1 (5 bases). V was clipped by 0 bases and J by 4 bases, with 10 bases between them. The CDR3 has 15 residues. Germline assignment: CDR1 SGDLS and CDR2 YYNGEE.

DNA for the CDR3: TGTGCCAGCTCACCTGGGACAGTCCTTAATGAAAAACTGTTTTTT. Its translation: CASSPGTVLNEKLFF. The chain is built from TRBV18 and TRBJ1-4; TRBD1 matches 7 bases. The CDR3 covers 15 residues. Per the germline V gene, CDR1 is KGHSH and CDR2 is LQKENI. Trimming removed 3 bases from V and 4 bases from J; junction bases left unmatched: 5.

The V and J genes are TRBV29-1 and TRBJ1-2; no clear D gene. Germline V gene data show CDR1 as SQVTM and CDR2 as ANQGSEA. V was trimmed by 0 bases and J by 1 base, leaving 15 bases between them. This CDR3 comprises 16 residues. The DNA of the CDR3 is TGCAGCGTTGAAGACCTAACGACTCAGAGTAACTATGGCTACACCTTC. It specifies CSVEDLTTQSNYGYTF.

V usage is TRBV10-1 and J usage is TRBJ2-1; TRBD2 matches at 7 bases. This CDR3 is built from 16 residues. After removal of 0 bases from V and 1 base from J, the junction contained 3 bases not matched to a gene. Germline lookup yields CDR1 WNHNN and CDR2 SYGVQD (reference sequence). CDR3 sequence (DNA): TGCGCCAGCAGTGAGTCGGGGGGAGGGTCCTACAATGAGCAGTTCTTC. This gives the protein CASSESGGGSYNEQFF.

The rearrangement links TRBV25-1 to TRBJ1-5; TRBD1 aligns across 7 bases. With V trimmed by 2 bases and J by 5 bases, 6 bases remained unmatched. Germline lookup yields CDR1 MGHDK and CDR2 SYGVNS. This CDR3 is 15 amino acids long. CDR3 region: CASSETGTGDQPQHF. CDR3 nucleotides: TGTGCCAGCAGTGAAACGGGTACAGGGGATCAGCCCCAGCATTTT. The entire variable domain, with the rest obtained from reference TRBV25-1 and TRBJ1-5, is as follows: EADIYQTPRYLVIGTGKKITLECSQTMGHDKMYWYQQDPGMELHLIHYSYGVNSTEKGDLSSESTVSRIRTEHFPLTLESARPSHTSQYLCASSETGTGDQPQHFGDGTRLSIL.